The rows below give T cell receptor beta chains drawn from one sample of a study of post-analysis software for immune sequencing data. TCRdb independently ran MiXCR on the PCR reads; one entry per CDR3 protein. The sample holds about 180,000 distinct CDR3 sequences; approximately 28% are singletons and the top ten take about 1.6%. The sequenced material came from blood. The receptors were gathered from a girl aged 5-17 years with multiple sclerosis. CDR3s leave out the opening cysteine and the closing phenylalanine or tryptophan. Fields, in order: J gene, CDR3 length, V gene, CDR3 protein.

TRBJ1-2 | 13 | TRBV5-5 | ASSSLGPRGTGYT
TRBJ2-5 | 16 | TRBV5-1 | ASSLAGSSGIGQETQY
TRBJ2-7 | 15 | TRBV5-1 | ASSPGFGLSEYYEQY
TRBJ2-3 | 11 | TRBV29-1 | SVDRSGDSTQY
TRBJ2-2 | 15 | TRBV12-3/TRBV12-4 | ASRVDRGGEHTGELF
TRBJ2-2 | 15 | TRBV5-1 | ASSLPPEAPNTGELF
TRBJ1-1 | 12 | TRBV18 | ASSRGQANTEAF
TRBJ2-7 | 10 | TRBV18 | AGSPQGYEQY
TRBJ2-1 | 13 | TRBV7-2 | ASSFRGGSPHEQF
TRBJ2-6 | 14 | TRBV25-1 | ASSWQGMDGANVLT
TRBJ1-5 | 13 | TRBV7-2 | ASSLFRGDNQPQH
TRBJ2-7 | 13 | TRBV28 | ASVPGTSVPYEQY
TRBJ2-1 | 11 | TRBV27 | ASSFLIGDEQF
TRBJ1-2 | 13 | TRBV10-3 | AINTPSLGNYGYT
TRBJ2-7 | 10 | TRBV6-2/TRBV6-3 | ASSYGSTEQY
TRBJ2-1 | 15 | TRBV29-1 | SVEYAEAESSYNEQF
TRBJ2-3 | 12 | TRBV20-1 | SARLAGVRDTQY
TRBJ2-3 | 13 | TRBV5-8 | ASSLGLSREDTQY
TRBJ2-5 | 13 | TRBV20-1 | SADPDSPRQETQY
TRBJ2-2 | 11 | TRBV7-7 | ASSPPGARELF
TRBJ2-1 | 13 | TRBV3-1 | ASSRGGLAIDEQF
TRBJ2-1 | 11 | TRBV28 | ASTNEFYNEQF
TRBJ2-1 | 15 | TRBV10-3 | AISDLRTSPSYNEQF
TRBJ2-6 | 13 | TRBV20-1 | SASGLPSGANVLT
TRBJ2-3 | 14 | TRBV11-2 | ASSITGGQGTDTQY
TRBJ1-3 | 9 | TRBV29-1 | SAEGGTTIY
TRBJ2-1 | 12 | TRBV19 | ASSTASGANEQF
TRBJ1-1 | 12 | TRBV28 | ASSSPVIGQEAF
TRBJ1-5 | 11 | TRBV27 | ASSVTAFEPQH
TRBJ2-7 | 10 | TRBV13 | ASSSQGDEQY
TRBJ2-2 | 14 | TRBV2 | ASSEVGLAGSGELF
TRBJ2-3 | 13 | TRBV18 | ASSRSGRSTDTQY
TRBJ2-1 | 14 | TRBV15 | AASRDRAGGSNEQF
TRBJ2-7 | 13 | TRBV4-1 | ASSQGGGRGLGQY
TRBJ2-3 | 15 | TRBV5-1 | ASSLASPGYFADTQY
TRBJ2-5 | 11 | TRBV5-1 | ASSSLIQETQY
TRBJ1-2 | 9 | TRBV20-1 | SARWLDGYT
TRBJ2-5 | 13 | TRBV12-3/TRBV12-4 | ASSLVAPDQETQY
TRBJ2-1 | 12 | TRBV12-3/TRBV12-4 | ASSQGVAGVEQF
. | 9 | TRBV20-1 | RATTGSEQY
TRBJ2-7 | 16 | TRBV6-1 | ASSEAPSSGTVAYEQY
TRBJ2-1 | 11 | TRBV2 | ASSVQSTNEQF
TRBJ2-3 | 14 | TRBV7-2 | ASSSRTSFRTDTQY
TRBJ1-1 | 11 | TRBV6-1 | ASSAARGTEAF
TRBJ1-1 | 13 | TRBV6-1 | ASSGPGVWSTEAF
TRBJ2-1 | 13 | TRBV7-6 | ASSLISLAGNEQF
TRBJ2-3 | 14 | TRBV12-3/TRBV12-4 | ASGDPKRGFTDTQY
TRBJ2-7 | 14 | TRBV4-2 | ASSQERRPSYNEQY
TRBJ2-5 | 13 | TRBV10-3 | AISDRLAGVETQY
TRBJ2-5 | 12 | TRBV27 | ASSPLGGAGTQY